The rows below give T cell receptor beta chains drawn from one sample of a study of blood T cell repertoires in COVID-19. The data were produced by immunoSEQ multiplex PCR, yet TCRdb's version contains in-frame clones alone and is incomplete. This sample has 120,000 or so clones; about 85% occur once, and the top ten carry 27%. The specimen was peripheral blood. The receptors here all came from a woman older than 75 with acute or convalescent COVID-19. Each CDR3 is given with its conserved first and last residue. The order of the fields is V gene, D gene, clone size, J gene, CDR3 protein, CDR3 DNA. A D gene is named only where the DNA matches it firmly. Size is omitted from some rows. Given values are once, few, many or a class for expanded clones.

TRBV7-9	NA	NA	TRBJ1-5	CASSPSSGNQPQHF	TGTGCCAGCAGCCCTTCCAGCGGCAATCAGCCCCAGCATTTT
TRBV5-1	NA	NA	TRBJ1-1	CASSLNQGDTEAFF	TGCGCCAGCAGCTTGAACCAAGGGGACACTGAAGCTTTCTTT
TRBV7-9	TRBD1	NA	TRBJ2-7	CATRVHGTASEQYF	TGTGCCACCAGGGTGCACGGGACAGCGTCCGAGCAGTACTTC
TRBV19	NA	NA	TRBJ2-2	CASSHPGIGELFF	TGTGCCAGTAGTCATCCGGGGATCGGGGAGCTGTTTTTT
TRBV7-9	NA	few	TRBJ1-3	CASSLRGPSGNTIYF	TGTGCCAGCAGCTTAAGAGGGCCCTCTGGAAACACCATATATTTT
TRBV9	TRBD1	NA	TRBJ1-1	CASRRDSKNTEAFF	TGTGCCAGCAGGAGGGACAGCAAGAACACTGAAGCTTTCTTT
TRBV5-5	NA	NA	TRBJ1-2	CASSLAGKSYGYTF	TGTGCCAGCAGCTTAGCCGGTAAAAGCTATGGCTACACCTTC
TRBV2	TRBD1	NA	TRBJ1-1	CASSQTGDLTEAFF	TGTGCCAGCAGCCAAACAGGGGATTTAACTGAAGCTTTCTTT
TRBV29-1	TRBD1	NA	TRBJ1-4	CSVSGDRNVEKLFF	TGCAGCGTTTCGGGGGACAGGAACGTGGAAAAACTGTTTTTT
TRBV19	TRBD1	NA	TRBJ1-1	CASRVGQVMNTEAFF	TGTGCCAGTAGGGTGGGACAGGTCATGAACACTGAAGCTTTCTTT
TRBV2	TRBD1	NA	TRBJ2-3	CAGHRDQGVDTQYF	TGTGCCGGTCACCGGGACCAGGGGGTAGATACGCAGTATTTT
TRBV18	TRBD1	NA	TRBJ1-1	CASSPDRVDAFF	TGTGCCAGCTCACCAGACAGGGTGGACGCTTTCTTT
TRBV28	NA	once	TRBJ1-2	CATRQYGYTF	TGTGCCACCCGACAGTATGGCTACACCTTC
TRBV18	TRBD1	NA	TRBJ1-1	CASSSFEGQHEAFF	TGTGCCAGCTCAAGTTTTGAGGGACAGCATGAAGCTTTCTTT
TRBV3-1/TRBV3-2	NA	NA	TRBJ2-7	CASSRGGVSYEQYF	TGTGCCAGCAGCCGGGGGGGCGTCTCCTACGAGCAGTACTTC
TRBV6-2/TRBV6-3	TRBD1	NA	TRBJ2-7	CASSFGTGLFYEQYF	TGTGCCAGCAGTTTTGGGACAGGGTTGTTCTACGAGCAGTACTTC
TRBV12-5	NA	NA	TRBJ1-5	CASGSGQPNSNQPQHF	TGTGCTAGTGGTTCCGGACAGCCAAATAGCAATCAGCCCCAGCATTTT
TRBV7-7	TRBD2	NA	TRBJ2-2	CASSRGLAGANTGELFF	TGTGCCAGCAGCCGAGGACTAGCGGGGGCGAACACCGGGGAGCTGTTTTTT
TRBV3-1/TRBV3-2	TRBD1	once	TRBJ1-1	CASSHQTGTGGLGAFF	TGTGCCAGCAGCCACCAAACCGGGACAGGGGGATTAGGAGCTTTCTTT
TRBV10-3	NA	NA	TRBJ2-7	CAISESIEGSYEQYF	TGTGCCATCAGTGAGTCGATTGAGGGCTCCTACGAGCAGTACTTC